The source of this T cell receptor beta chain is a study of shared clonotypes between healthy human individuals. Study-level background: Per-donor plates numbered three CD4 naive, three CD4 memory, two CD8 naive and one CD8 memory. Study-wide points: In a few donors, around 4.5% of naive CD4 clonotypes appeared in common.

Data came from immunoSEQ multiplex PCR; TCRdb stores just in-frame clones and leaves some out. The sample includes roughly 2,500,000 clones, over 85% of them seen just once. Germline CDR1 is KGHSH and CDR2 is LQKENI. The CDR3 is 21 residues long. V was pared by 4 bases and J by 3 bases, with 27 bases of the junction left unmatched. Of note for this clone: The antigen remains unidentified.

The sample was naive CD4+ T cells from PBMCs. Subset noted: CD45RA+ positively selected. The rearrangement links TRBV18 to TRBJ2-7, with TRBD1 matching 7 bases. This TCR derives from a man aged 18 to 30 in good health. Some clones in this sample may be carry-over from other donors' samples. CDR3 sequence: CASSHRTGLSSVSVADYEQYF. As DNA, the CDR3 is TGTGCCAGCTCACACCGGACAGGTTTGAGCTCGGTATCGGTCGCCGACTACGAGCAGTACTTC.